This T cell receptor (beta chain) is from a study of blood T cell repertoires in COVID-19. Study overall: The United States, Italy and Spain provided the acute and convalescent COVID-19 samples. The cDNA or gDNA used as material had been derived from T cells, B-cell-depleted T cells, or PBMCs.

Patients at the Seattle site were enrolled during active infection and followed longitudinally. The V and J ends lost 4 bases and 7 bases respectively, with 10 bases between them. The germline gives CDR1 MNHEY, CDR2 SVGEGT. This CDR3 region has 12 residues. Under the authors' procedure: Counts of nucleated cells, estimated from reference gene primer amplification, were obtained. The table came from immunoSEQ multiplex PCR; TCRdb's copy has only in-frame clones and leaves some out. V and J calls and clone size are given by that table; D and trimming were obtained from the DNA. The data show 350,000 to 450,000 clones, about 91% seen once.

The receptor was derived from a woman aged 40 to 50 with COVID-19, enrolled during active disease. Sequenced input: peripheral blood. The chain recombines TRBV6-2 or TRBV6-3 with TRBJ1-2; D is ambiguous. CDR3 DNA: TGTGCCAGCAGTTCGGGGTTTAGTGGCTACACCTTC. It specifies CASSSGFSGYTF.